These 30 T cell receptor beta chains were sequenced from one sample in a study of T cells after yellow fever vaccination. Using its own MiXCR run on the 5' RACE reads, TCRdb lists one record per CDR3 protein. The sample shows 250,000 to 400,000 distinct CDR3 sequences, around 4.5% of them seen only once. Sequenced material: PBMCs, taken 15 days after the yellow fever booster vaccination. The receptors stem from a man aged 18 to 30 who received the YFV17D yellow fever vaccine.

This clonotype was seen many times. V is TRBV7-2 and J is TRBJ2-3; 10 bases are shared with TRBD2. The length of the CDR3 is 14 residues. The germline V gene encodes CDR1 SGHTA and CDR2 FQGNSA. Trimming cost V 5 bases and J 3 bases; bases outside gene matches: 2. The CDR3 protein is CASSPTSGTDTQYF. CDR3 sequence (DNA): TGTGCCAGCAGCCCGACTAGCGGGACAGATACGCAGTATTTT.

This clonotype has only a few counts. The chain uses TRBV5-8 and TRBJ2-1, with D tentatively TRBD2 (5 bases). This CDR3 comprises 14 residues. Trimming took off 5 bases at V and 8 bases at J, with 17 bases between the two ends. From germline, CDR1 is SGHTS and CDR2 YDEGEE. The CDR3 protein is CASRPTPTRDEQFF. CDR3 DNA: TGTGCCAGCAGACCGACTCCCACGAGGGATGAGCAGTTCTTC. Filled out from reference TRBV5-8 and TRBJ2-1, the complete variable domain reads EAGVTQSPTHLIKTRGQQATLRCSPISGHTSVYWYQQALGLGLQFLLWYDEGEERNRGNFPPRFSGRQFPNYSSELNVNALELEDSALYLCASRPTPTRDEQFFGPGTRLTVL.

The gene calls are TRBV30 and TRBJ2-7; no clear D. Per germline, CDR1 GTSNPN and CDR2 SVGIG (reference sequence). CDR3 length: 12 residues. The V gene lost 3 bases and the J gene lost 0 bases, with 6 bases spanning the gap. This chain's CDR3 is CAWSLASYEQYF. The CDR3 DNA is TGTGCCTGGAGCCTTGCCTCCTACGAGCAGTACTTC.

About this clonotype: Possible read error: a much larger clone is one base away. This chain joins TRBV29-1 and TRBJ1-1; no clear D. This CDR3 spans 12 amino acids. The V gene's germline CDR1 is SQVTM and CDR2 ANQGSEA. In DNA form, the CDR3 reads TGCAGCGGTAGACCACACGACACTGAAGCTCTCTTT. Amino acid sequence: CSGRPHDTEALF.

This clonotype was counted many times. This chain links TRBV7-2 with TRBJ2-1; possibly TRBD1 or TRBD2 for D (6 bases each). The CDR3 extends over 17 amino acids. The V gene lost 3 bases and the J gene lost 8 bases, with 23 bases spanning the gap. From germline, CDR1 is SGHTA and CDR2 FQGNSA. The CDR3 here is CASSFGLRGAGADEQFF. The CDR3 nucleotides are TGTGCCAGCAGCTTCGGGTTAAGGGGGGCAGGGGCCGATGAGCAGTTCTTC.

This clonotype was seen at least ten times. The chain recombines TRBV20-1 with TRBJ2-5; 8 positions agree with TRBD2. The germline CDR1 and CDR2 sequences are DFQATT and SNEGSKA (reference sequence). V lost 4 bases, J lost 5 bases, and 9 bases stayed unmatched. The length of the CDR3 is 14 residues. CDR3 amino acids: CSAIRTGGPETQYF. CDR3 coding DNA: TGCAGTGCTATTCGTACGGGGGGGCCTGAGACCCAGTACTTC.

The rearrangement joins TRBV2 to TRBJ2-2; 10 positions agree with TRBD1. From germline, CDR1 is SNHLY and CDR2 FYNNEI. This CDR3 comprises 17 residues. After removal of 6 bases from V and 5 bases from J, the junction contained 12 bases not matched to a gene. The CDR3 spells CASRNGPGQGTTGELFF. For the CDR3, the DNA is TGTGCCAGCAGAAATGGGCCGGGACAGGGGACTACCGGGGAGCTGTTTTTT.

This clonotype was picked up many times. The V call is TRBV7-9, the J call TRBJ2-7, with D perhaps TRBD2 (5 bases). The germline V and J ends were trimmed by 6 bases and 2 bases, with 17 bases remaining between them. The CDR3 length is 15 residues. Germline V gene lookup returns CDR1 SEHNR and CDR2 FQNEAQ (reference sequence). CDR3 coding DNA: TGTGCCAGCAGTGAATTTGGGGAGAAGCCCTACGAGCAGTACGTC. It specifies CASSEFGEKPYEQYV.

This clonotype was counted at least ten times. This chain links TRBV7-2 with TRBJ1-4; D is ambiguous. Germline V lookup: CDR1 SGHTA, CDR2 FQGNSA. Trimming removed 1 base at V and 5 bases at J, with 11 bases between. The CDR3 spans 15 residues. The CDR3 nucleotides are TGTGCCAGCAGCTTAGTCTTCAGCTCAAATGAAAAACTGTTTTTT. Translation: CASSLVFSSNEKLFF.

The chain combines TRBV20-1 with TRBJ2-1; D is ambiguous. CDR1 is DFQATT, CDR2 SNEGSKA, per germline (reference sequence). This CDR3 is built from 15 residues. V was pared by 0 bases and J by 3 bases, with 12 bases between. The CDR3 DNA follows: TGCAGTGCTAGAGATAGGTCGGCAGTCTACAATGAGCAGTTCTTC. Residues: CSARDRSAVYNEQFF.

The chain is built from TRBV19 and TRBJ1-5, with unresolved D. This CDR3 is 15 amino acids long. The V end was cut by 1 base, the J end by 0 bases, with 7 bases between. From germline, CDR1 is LNHDA and CDR2 SQIVND (reference sequence). CDR3 bases: TGTGCCAGTAGTATAGTCGAGTATAGCAATCAGCCCCAGCATTTT. Its protein product is CASSIVEYSNQPQHF.

This chain connects TRBV5-4 to TRBJ1-1, with D unclear. With 4 bases removed from V and 4 bases from J, the gap between germline ends came to 14 bases. CDR1 SGHNT and CDR2 YYREEE come from the germline V gene (reference sequence). This CDR3 has 14 residues. The CDR3 nucleotides read TGTGCCAGCAGCCGGGATACATCCCTCACTGAAGCTTTCTTT. It is translated as CASSRDTSLTEAFF.

This clonotype was recorded many times. The CDR3 region is CASSGTLGDGTEAFF. The CDR3 coding sequence is TGCGCCAGCAGCGGTACTTTGGGTGATGGTACTGAAGCTTTCTTT. This sequence joins TRBV5-1 and TRBJ1-1; D not certain. V lost 4 bases to trimming and J lost 5 bases, with 18 bases between them. Looked up from germline, CDR1 is SGHRS and CDR2 is YFSETQ. There are 15 residues in the CDR3.

The V call is TRBV20-1, the J call TRBJ2-6, with a tentative D call TRBD1 (6 bases). Germline V CDR1 and CDR2: DFQATT, SNEGSKA (reference sequence). This CDR3 contains 16 residues. V was shortened by 3 bases and J by 0 bases, with 12 bases between the two germline ends. CDR3 nucleotides: TGCAGTGCTAGTTGGACAGCCGCCTCTGGGGCCAACGTCCTGACTTTC. Translation gives CSASWTAASGANVLTF.

This clonotype was seen ten or more times. This rearrangement joins TRBV7-9 to TRBJ1-6; D not certain. CDR3 size: 12 residues. Trimming cost V 4 bases and J 13 bases, with 11 bases left between them. Looked up from germline, CDR1 is SEHNR and CDR2 is FQNEAQ (reference sequence). DNA of the CDR3: TGTGCCAGCAGCTCGGTCCCCTATCCCCTCCACTTT. Its protein is CASSSVPYPLHF.

This clonotype appeared many times. The DNA of the CDR3 is TGTGCCAGCAGTTATTGGGGGGGAGCCTACGAGCAGTACTTC. Protein sequence: CASSYWGGAYEQYF. V gene TRBV6-5 combines with J gene TRBJ2-7; 7 bases line up with TRBD2. CDR1 is MNHEY and CDR2 is SVGAGI in the germline V gene. J gave up 2 bases and V 3 bases, and 4 bases lay outside the gene matches. The length of the CDR3 is 14 residues.

The chain combines TRBV4-3 with TRBJ2-2; 7 bases line up with TRBD1. The CDR3 is made up of 18 amino acids. The V gene end was trimmed by 2 bases and the J gene end by 1 base; junction bases not matched to a gene: 10. The germline gives CDR1 LGHNA, CDR2 YSLEER. The CDR3 DNA reads TGCGCCAGCAGCCAATGGCCCGGACAGGAGGAGAACACCGGGGAGCTGTTTTTT. Protein product: CASSQWPGQEENTGELFF.

This clonotype has a count of ten or more. This chain connects TRBV7-9 to TRBJ1-3; no firm D call. Germline V gene sequence: CDR1 SEHNR, CDR2 FQNEAQ (reference sequence). The ends were cut back, 10 bases at V and 0 bases at J, with 10 bases in the middle. The CDR3 sequence is 13 residues long. In nucleotides, the CDR3 is TGTGCCACCGAATGGGGCTCTGGAAACACCATATATTTT. Protein sequence: CATEWGSGNTIYF.

This clonotype has ten or more counts. CDR3 DNA: TGCAGCGCCCAGGACCCTAATCAGCCCCAGCATTTT. Translated: CSAQDPNQPQHF. The rearrangement links TRBV29-1 to TRBJ1-5, with D uncertain. Germline V gene lookup returns CDR1 SQVTM and CDR2 ANQGSEA. Deletions cut 7 bases from V and 4 bases from J, with 11 bases between. CDR3 length equals 12 residues.

This chain joins TRBV12-3 or TRBV12-4 and TRBJ2-3; no clear D. V lost 2 bases and J 0 bases, leaving 6 bases between the germline ends. The CDR3 loop spans 14 amino acids. CDR3 residues: CASSLHGSTDTQYF. The CDR3 coding sequence is TGTGCCAGCAGTTTACACGGAAGCACAGATACGCAGTATTTT.

In this sample, this clonotype turned up many times. The rearrangement links TRBV18 to TRBJ2-3, with 13 bases that match TRBD2. The CDR3 consists of 15 residues. The J segment lost 6 bases and the V segment lost 5 bases, leaving 5 bases of the junction unmatched. The germline V gene encodes CDR1 KGHSH and CDR2 LQKENI. The CDR3 DNA is TGTGCCAGCTCAAAAGGGACTAGCGGGGCGGATACGCAGTATTTT. It codes for CASSKGTSGADTQYF.

This clonotype was observed many times. The genes are TRBV6-5 and TRBJ1-3; D is unresolved. V was shortened by 4 bases and J by 0 bases, with 7 bases between the two germline ends. CDR1 MNHEY and CDR2 SVGAGI come from the germline V gene. The CDR3 has 14 amino acids. CDR3: CASSSSYSGNTIYF. The CDR3 nucleotides read TGTGCCAGCAGTTCTAGCTACTCTGGAAACACCATATATTTT.

A few counts support this clonotype. J is TRBJ2-7 and V is TRBV6-2 or TRBV6-3; the D call may be TRBD1 or TRBD2 (5 bases each). The CDR3 is 15 residues long. V lost 5 bases to trimming and J lost 2 bases, with 16 bases between them. Per the germline V gene, CDR1 is MNHEY and CDR2 is SVGEGT. DNA of the CDR3: TGTGCCAGCAGTGGGACCACAGTAAAACCCTACGAGCAGTACTTC. It is translated as CASSGTTVKPYEQYF.

This clonotype showed up many times. The genes are TRBV9 and TRBJ2-3; D possibly corresponds to TRBD2 (5 bases). In germline, CDR1 is SGDLS, CDR2 YYNGEE. Between the trimmed V and J ends, which lost 0 bases and 2 bases, there was a span of 13 bases. The CDR3 is made up of 16 amino acids. The CDR3 reads CASSVEGGDHTDTQYF. The CDR3, as DNA: TGTGCCAGCAGCGTAGAAGGAGGAGACCACACAGATACGCAGTATTTT.

This clonotype was seen many times. This chain links TRBV12-3 or TRBV12-4 with TRBJ2-7; no reliable D call. V was shortened by 1 base and J by 2 bases, with 9 bases between the two germline ends. The length of the CDR3 is 14 residues. The CDR3 spells CASSLGGQTYEQYF. The CDR3 DNA follows: TGTGCCAGCAGTTTAGGGGGTCAAACCTACGAGCAGTACTTC.

Ten or more counts support this clonotype. The chain uses TRBV4-1 and TRBJ1-2, with TRBD1 identical over 8 bases. V dropped 3 bases and J dropped 8; count of bases not matched to a gene: 5. The germline V gene has CDR1 MGHRA and CDR2 YSYEKL. The CDR3 has 13 residues. The CDR3 spells CASSHPTGEGYTF. CDR3 DNA: TGCGCCAGCAGCCACCCGACAGGGGAAGGCTACACCTTC.

This clonotype was detected many times. The rearrangement joins TRBV20-1 to TRBJ2-5; TRBD2 is a possible D gene (5 bases). V shed 4 bases and J shed 5 bases, with 14 bases lying between them. From germline, CDR1 is DFQATT and CDR2 SNEGSKA (reference sequence). The CDR3 contains 13 residues. CDR3 in DNA: TGCAGTGCTATCCTTCCCGAGCGGGAGACCCAGTACTTC. Protein sequence: CSAILPERETQYF.

This clonotype has only a few counts. The chain links TRBV6-2 or TRBV6-3 to TRBJ2-3; D is unresolved. CDR3 size: 14 residues. Deletions cut 6 bases from V and 1 base from J, with 11 bases between. CDR1 is MNHEY, CDR2 SVGEGT, per germline. CDR3 region: CASREDGGTDTQYF. The DNA for the CDR3 is TGTGCCAGCAGAGAGGACGGAGGCACAGATACGCAGTATTTT.

This clonotype was observed many times. This chain links TRBV5-1 with TRBJ2-7, with 9 bases lining up with TRBD2. The CDR3 is 15 residues long. Germline lookup yields CDR1 SGHRS and CDR2 YFSETQ. V dropped 4 bases and J dropped 5; count of bases not matched to a gene: 10. The DNA of the CDR3 is TGCGCCAGCAGCCTCACCGGGACTAGCAAGGACGAGCAGTACTTC. Its protein product is CASSLTGTSKDEQYF.

The V and J genes are TRBV4-3 and TRBJ2-3; TRBD1 matches 10 bases. Germline V gene data show CDR1 as LGHNA and CDR2 as YSLEER. The CDR3 is 17 residues long. Trimming removed 0 bases from V and 2 bases from J; junction bases left unmatched: 5. The CDR3: CASSQDRQGAVTDTQYF. The CDR3 bases are TGCGCCAGCAGCCAAGATCGACAGGGGGCCGTCACAGATACGCAGTATTTT.